This T cell receptor beta chain was documented in a study of cytomegalovirus exposure and HLA in healthy donors. Comment on this clone: Its antigen remains unidentified.

Study-level points and caveats: Overall, roughly 150 TCR beta chains were annotated as cytomegalovirus-associated. Most TCR sequences were uncommon, yet certain public TCRs appeared in many donors.

Trimming took off 3 bases at V and 6 bases at J, with 9 bases between the two ends. The CDR3 consists of 12 residues. In germline, CDR1 is SGDLS, CDR2 YYNGEE. Libraries were prepared by immunoSEQ multiplex PCR; TCRdb keeps only in-frame clonotypes and omits some of them. The sample has about 400,000 clones, more than 80% seen once. The clonotype originates from a woman under 30 in good health and CMV-seronegative. The chain combines TRBV9 with TRBJ1-1; perhaps TRBD1 as D (5 bases). Sequenced: PBMCs. In nucleotides, the CDR3 is TGTGCCAGCAGCGGGAGGGGCCCTGAAGCTTTCTTT. Protein: CASSGRGPEAFF.